This passage covers 15 T cell receptor beta chains from one sample sequenced in a study of CD8 T cells in Susac syndrome. Reverse transcription of roughly 0.45 to 1 ug RNA used random hexamers. Via MiXCR, TCRdb re-called the immunoSEQ multiplex PCR reads, giving one row per CDR3 protein. The sample gives more than 95,000 distinct CDR3 sequences, approximately 93% of which show up once; 0.093% is in the top ten. The source material was CD4+ T cells from PBMCs. These TCRs come from a human donor with multiple sclerosis.

This chain connects TRBV5-1 to TRBJ1-2, with 7 positions matching TRBD1. V was clipped by 1 base and J by 2 bases; unmatched bases: 2. This CDR3 spans 14 amino acids. CDR1 and CDR2 from the germline V gene are SGHRS and YFSETQ. The CDR3 bases are TGCGCCAGCAGCTTGTTGGGACAGAACTATGGCTACACCTTC. It translates to CASSLLGQNYGYTF.

This rearrangement joins TRBV28 to TRBJ2-2; TRBD1 aligns across 7 bases. After removal of 4 bases from V and 6 bases from J, the junction contained 11 bases not matched to a gene. The CDR3 sequence is 16 residues long. Per the germline V gene, CDR1 is MDHEN and CDR2 is SYDVKM. The CDR3 loop reads CASSSRQGRGPGELFF. The CDR3 nucleotides are TGTGCCAGCAGTTCCAGACAGGGTCGAGGTCCCGGGGAGCTGTTTTTT.

V is TRBV28 and J is TRBJ2-5, with D hard to call. This CDR3 contains 14 residues. Germline V gives CDR1 MDHEN, CDR2 SYDVKM. With 3 bases removed from V and 0 bases from J, the gap between germline ends came to 8 bases. The CDR3 here is CASSLSRNQETQYF. In DNA, the CDR3 is TGTGCCAGCAGTTTGTCGAGGAACCAAGAGACCCAGTACTTC.

The gene calls are TRBV9 and TRBJ2-1, with 8 bases lining up with TRBD1. Germline assignment: CDR1 SGDLS and CDR2 YYNGEE. Trimming at V came to 3 bases and at J to 0 bases, leaving 8 bases not matched to a gene. The CDR3 sequence is 17 residues long. As DNA, the CDR3 is TGTGCCAGCAGCGAGACAGGGGCCGTTGGCTCCTACAATGAGCAGTTCTTC. This sequence encodes CASSETGAVGSYNEQFF.

CDR3: CASSAQAYQPQHF. CDR3 in DNA: TGTGCCAGCAGCGCACAGGCTTACCAGCCCCAGCATTTT. The chain is built from TRBV6-2 or TRBV6-3 and TRBJ1-5, with D possibly being TRBD1 (5 bases). The CDR3 consists of 13 residues. The V and J ends lost 6 bases and 7 bases respectively, with 13 bases between them. CDR1 is MNHEY, CDR2 SVGEGT, per germline.

The genes are TRBV30 and TRBJ1-1; unclear D gene. The CDR3 totals 13 residues. Germline loops: CDR1 GTSNPN, CDR2 SVGIG (reference sequence). V lost 3 bases, J lost 1 base, and 9 bases lay in between. The CDR3 nucleotides read TGTGCCTGGAGGATGAGAGGGAACACTGAAGCTTTCTTT. Residues: CAWRMRGNTEAFF.

This clonotype was recorded a few times. This sequence joins TRBV3-1 and TRBJ2-1; D remains unclear. Germline V gene sequence: CDR1 LGHDT, CDR2 YNNKEL (reference sequence). This CDR3 is built from 13 residues. V dropped 1 base and J dropped 5 bases, with 6 bases sitting between them. Here the CDR3 reads CASSQGANNEQFF. The CDR3 nucleotides read TGTGCCAGCAGCCAAGGCGCGAACAATGAGCAGTTCTTC.

This chain connects TRBV29-1 to TRBJ1-6; D is uncertain. CDR1 SQVTM and CDR2 ANQGSEA come from the germline V gene. This CDR3 comprises 13 residues. Trimming took off 4 bases at V and 4 bases at J, with 8 bases between the two ends. CDR3 protein: CSVAPNYNSPLHF. In DNA form, the CDR3 reads TGCAGCGTTGCCCCGAATTATAATTCACCCCTCCACTTT. Full variable domain (outside the CDR3, taken from reference TRBV29-1 and TRBJ1-6): SAVISQKPSRDICQRGTSLTIQCQVDSQVTMMFWYRQQPGQSLTLIATANQGSEATYESGFVIDKFPISRPNLTFSTLTVSNMSPEDSSIYLCSVAPNYNSPLHFGNGTRLTVT.

This clonotype has a single count. V gene TRBV7-2 combines with J gene TRBJ2-3; the match to TRBD2 covers 9 bases. The V segment lost 6 bases and the J segment 2 bases; nucleotides outside the gene matches: 9. CDR3 length: 16 residues. The germline V gene encodes CDR1 SGHTA and CDR2 FQGNSA. CDR3 nucleotide sequence: TGTGCCAGCAGGCGGGGGGGGCGGGGACTCACAGATACGCAGTATTTT. It translates to CASRRGGRGLTDTQYF.

The J gene is TRBJ2-4, the V gene TRBV5-1; 7 bases match TRBD2. The CDR3 is 13 amino acids. Germline CDR1 SGHRS, CDR2 YFSETQ. V shed 0 bases and J 14 bases; nucleotides not matched to a gene: 8. CDR3 sequence (DNA): TGCGCCAGCAGCTTGGGTCAGGGAGGGGCTGAGTACTTC. It translates to CASSLGQGGAEYF.

V usage is TRBV30 and J usage is TRBJ1-4; perhaps TRBD1 as D (6 bases). Germline CDR1 GTSNPN, CDR2 SVGIG (reference sequence). The V gene lost 3 bases and the J gene lost 8 bases, with 13 bases spanning the gap. This CDR3 comprises 13 residues. CDR3 residues: CAWRPGQEEKLFF. CDR3 DNA sequence: TGTGCCTGGAGACCGGGACAAGAGGAAAAACTGTTTTTT.

The chain has TRBV2 and TRBJ1-3, with 7 bases matching TRBD1. CDR3 size: 19 residues. V trimming: 4 bases; J trimming: 1 base; junction bases outside the gene matches: 16. Per the germline V gene, CDR1 is SNHLY and CDR2 is FYNNEI. The CDR3 DNA reads TGTGCCAGCAGTGTTCAAAGTCGGGCAGGGGGGAGTTCTGGAAACACCATATATTTT. It is translated as CASSVQSRAGGSSGNTIYF.

The chain links TRBV5-6 to TRBJ2-7, with a possible D match to TRBD1 (6 bases). V was clipped by 3 bases and J by 0 bases, with 13 bases between them. Germline V CDR1 and CDR2: SGHDT, YYEEEE. CDR3 length: 15 residues. CDR3 in DNA: TGTGCCAGCAGCTCTACAGGGACCGACTCCTACGAGCAGTACTTC. It yields the protein CASSSTGTDSYEQYF.

This chain links TRBV6-4 with TRBJ1-1; tentative D call: TRBD1 (6 bases). Germline-derived CDR1 and CDR2 are MRHNA and SNTAGT. V lost 6 bases to trimming and J lost 5 bases, with 13 bases between them. The CDR3 covers 13 residues. Written as DNA, the CDR3 is TGTGCCAGCAGCACGGGGGCGCTTACTGAAGCTTTCTTT. As protein: CASSTGALTEAFF.

V is TRBV18 and J is TRBJ2-7; 9 bases are shared with TRBD1. Unmatched junction bases numbered 3, after V lost 0 bases and J lost 6 bases. The germline V gene encodes CDR1 KGHSH and CDR2 LQKENI. The CDR3 has 14 amino acids. CDR3 sequence: CASSPPGTGSEQYF. The CDR3 bases are TGTGCCAGCTCACCACCCGGGACAGGGAGCGAGCAGTACTTC.